The source of this TCR beta chain is a study of blood T cell repertoires in COVID-19. TCRdb's copy holds only in-frame clones and misses some; the assay was immunoSEQ multiplex PCR. Of 350,000 to 450,000 clones detected, about 89% appear once; the ten largest clones hold approximately 1.5%. A word on this clone: Distinct nucleotide sequences in the sample also encode this CDR3.

Per germline, CDR1 LNHNV and CDR2 YYDKDF (reference sequence). V was cut by 1 base and J by 2 bases, with 5 bases left in between. The CDR3 runs 13 residues. The TCR was taken from a woman aged 40 to 50 with COVID-19, enrolled during active disease. The chain combines TRBV15 with TRBJ1-1; unclear D gene. The source material was peripheral blood. The chain's CDR3 is CATSRALNTEAFF. The DNA of the CDR3 is TGTGCCACCAGCAGAGCCCTTAACACTGAAGCTTTCTTT.